Listed below are T cell receptor beta chains from one sample, sequenced in a study of metastatic and nonmetastatic thyroid tumors. Through MiXCR, TCRdb re-clonotyped the PCR reads. The profile shows tens of thousands of clones, about 17% of them singletons. The sequencing sample was made of tumor tissue. The receptors come from a female donor with papillary thyroid cancer or a benign thyroid nodule (not recorded which). Some clones in this sample may be carry-over from other donors' samples. Each CDR3 is given without its conserved first and last residue.

ASGRGAEGYT TRBV27
ASSISANTEAF TRBV7-2
AWSALPQGNYEQY TRBV30
SATHRQGGGETQY TRBV20-1
ASSRPSSGRPPEGTDTQY TRBV14
ASSRDFSEAF TRBV19
ASSLALAVAPEQY TRBV7-9
SVEDRGNEQF TRBV29-1
ASSLGGQIR TRBV28
ASSLDWASGEQY TRBV11-2
SATTDRNYNEQF TRBV20-1
ASSLAGSTSYEQY TRBV5-8
ASDPGQEADTQY TRBV7-9
ASSAGLVGAQNIQY TRBV5-6
SAPKGIGRLEQY TRBV20-1
ASSSPATGSYEQY TRBV6-2/TRBV6-3
ASSPGRLAGREQF TRBV19
ASSPWEGKNTEAF TRBV18
ASSQGYDTEAF TRBV3-1
ASSQAPGGSGNTIY TRBV3-1
SAGGGMNNSYNEQF TRBV29-1
ASSFADRVLVEAF TRBV27
SSSLKETDTQY TRBV5-6
ASSKLPGQGASGYT TRBV28
ASSSSEWGEQF TRBV19
AISDPASGRGGYEQY TRBV10-3